A selection of T cell receptor beta chains follows, all from one sample in a study of cytomegalovirus exposure and HLA in healthy donors. This table comes from immunoSEQ multiplex PCR, and its TCRdb copy is limited to in-frame clones, with some not included. The data contain roughly 100,000 clones, roughly 69% of them singletons. Sequencing input: PBMCs. The receptors stem from a man aged 50 to 59 in good health and CMV-seropositive. Each CDR3 is given with its conserved first and last residue. Fields, in order: V gene, D gene, J gene, clone size, CDR3 DNA, CDR3 protein. D genes are given only for firm matches. Some rows mark clone size as missing; the rest say once, few, many or name a class of expanded clone.

v_call: TRBV12-5; d_call: TRBD2; j_call: TRBJ2-1; clone_size: few; cdr3_nt: TGTGCCAGTAGCGGGAGGGCGAATGAGCAGTTCTTC; cdr3_aa: CASSGRANEQFF
v_call: TRBV7-2; d_call: .; j_call: TRBJ1-2; clone_size: few; cdr3_nt: TGTGCCAGCAGCTTAATTATCCAGGCCGAGGGCTACACCTTC; cdr3_aa: CASSLIIQAEGYTF
v_call: TRBV4-1; d_call: .; j_call: TRBJ1-1; clone_size: .; cdr3_nt: TGCGCCAGCAGCCATAACAGGGTGTACACTGAAGCTTTCTTT; cdr3_aa: CASSHNRVYTEAFF
v_call: TRBV5-1; d_call: TRBD1; j_call: TRBJ1-2; clone_size: once; cdr3_nt: TGCGCCAGCAGCCCCGGGACAGGCGCCTATGGCTACACCTTC; cdr3_aa: CASSPGTGAYGYTF
v_call: TRBV11-1; d_call: TRBD1; j_call: TRBJ1-6; clone_size: few; cdr3_nt: TGTGCCAGCAGCCGGACAGGGAATAATTCACCCCTCCACTTT; cdr3_aa: CASSRTGNNSPLHF
v_call: TRBV10-3; d_call: TRBD1; j_call: TRBJ1-1; clone_size: .; cdr3_nt: TGTGCCATCAGCACCGGGACAGGGGGCTTTGTAGCTGAAGCTTTCTTT; cdr3_aa: CAISTGTGGFVAEAFF
v_call: TRBV2; d_call: .; j_call: TRBJ1-2; clone_size: .; cdr3_nt: TGTGCCAGCAGTGTTACAGGGTTTGACTATGGCTACACCTTC; cdr3_aa: CASSVTGFDYGYTF
v_call: TRBV9; d_call: TRBD1; j_call: TRBJ1-1; clone_size: .; cdr3_nt: TGTGCCAGCAGCGACGGGGACAGGGGAAACACTGAAGCTTTCTTT; cdr3_aa: CASSDGDRGNTEAFF
v_call: TRBV18; d_call: .; j_call: TRBJ1-1; clone_size: .; cdr3_nt: TGTGCCAGCTCACCGCTTCCAGTCCGGAACACTGAAGCTTTCTTT; cdr3_aa: CASSPLPVRNTEAFF
v_call: TRBV2; d_call: .; j_call: TRBJ1-1; clone_size: .; cdr3_nt: TGTGCCAGCAGTGGACCGGGAGGGGGGACTGAAGCTTTCTTT; cdr3_aa: CASSGPGGGTEAFF
v_call: TRBV2; d_call: TRBD2; j_call: TRBJ2-3; clone_size: .; cdr3_nt: TGTGCCAGCAGTGAAAATACTAGCGGGAGATGGGGTACGCAGTATTTT; cdr3_aa: CASSENTSGRWGTQYF
v_call: TRBV6-1; d_call: TRBD2; j_call: TRBJ2-3; clone_size: .; cdr3_nt: TGTGCCAGCAGTGAAGCGCCCACTAGCGGGGGCCGCACAGATACGCAGTATTTT; cdr3_aa: CASSEAPTSGGRTDTQYF
v_call: TRBV27; d_call: TRBD2; j_call: TRBJ2-7; clone_size: .; cdr3_nt: TGTGCCAGCAGTTCCTCGACTAGCGGGATGATCTTGGGTTCAGAGCAGTACTTC; cdr3_aa: CASSSSTSGMILGSEQYF
v_call: TRBV18; d_call: TRBD1; j_call: TRBJ1-1; clone_size: .; cdr3_nt: TGTGCCAGCTCACCCCAACAGGGGGGGGGCACTGAAGCTTTCTTT; cdr3_aa: CASSPQQGGGTEAFF
v_call: TRBV5-1; d_call: .; j_call: TRBJ1-2; clone_size: .; cdr3_nt: TGCGCCAGCAGCTTGGCCGGCGACAGGATTAACTATGGCTACACCTTC; cdr3_aa: CASSLAGDRINYGYTF
v_call: TRBV6-5; d_call: .; j_call: TRBJ1-1; clone_size: .; cdr3_nt: TGTGCCAGCAGTTACGGGTCCGGGAACAACACTGAAGCTTTCTTT; cdr3_aa: CASSYGSGNNTEAFF
v_call: TRBV5-1; d_call: TRBD1; j_call: TRBJ1-4; clone_size: .; cdr3_nt: TGCGCCAGCAGCTTGGTAGGGGGCGGTGAAAAACTGTTTTTT; cdr3_aa: CASSLVGGGEKLFF
v_call: TRBV5-6; d_call: .; j_call: TRBJ2-1; clone_size: few; cdr3_nt: TGTGCCAGCAGCTTGACGAGCGGTTCCTACAATGAGCAGTTCTTC; cdr3_aa: CASSLTSGSYNEQFF
v_call: TRBV7-2; d_call: TRBD2; j_call: TRBJ2-5; clone_size: .; cdr3_nt: TGTGCCAGCAGCTTAGCCCTGACTAGCGGGAACGTCGGAGAGACCCAGTACTTC; cdr3_aa: CASSLALTSGNVGETQYF
v_call: TRBV4-1; d_call: TRBD1; j_call: TRBJ1-2; clone_size: .; cdr3_nt: TGCGCCAGCAGCCAACCGAGGGACAGGGGTAGAGGCTACACCTTC; cdr3_aa: CASSQPRDRGRGYTF
v_call: TRBV27; d_call: .; j_call: TRBJ2-1; clone_size: .; cdr3_nt: TGTGCCAGCAGCAGGGGAAACTACTACAATGAGCAGTTCTTC; cdr3_aa: CASSRGNYYNEQFF
v_call: TRBV15; d_call: TRBD2; j_call: TRBJ2-1; clone_size: .; cdr3_nt: TGTGCCACCAGCAGGGCCGGACTAGCGGGAGTCATGTATGAGCAGTTCTTC; cdr3_aa: CATSRAGLAGVMYEQFF
v_call: TRBV5-1; d_call: TRBD2; j_call: TRBJ2-5; clone_size: .; cdr3_nt: TGCGCCAGCAGCTTGGTTGGGACTAGCGGGAAAGAGACCCAGTACTTC; cdr3_aa: CASSLVGTSGKETQYF
v_call: TRBV18; d_call: TRBD2; j_call: TRBJ2-1; clone_size: once; cdr3_nt: TGTGCCAGCTCACCAGCCCTAGCGGGTAATGAGCAGTTCTTC; cdr3_aa: CASSPALAGNEQFF
v_call: TRBV6-1; d_call: TRBD2; j_call: TRBJ2-5; clone_size: .; cdr3_nt: TGTGCCAGCAGTGCTGGACTAGCGGGGGCTCAAGAGACCCAGTACTTC; cdr3_aa: CASSAGLAGAQETQYF
v_call: TRBV4-1; d_call: .; j_call: TRBJ2-7; clone_size: few; cdr3_nt: TGCGCCAGCAGCCACCCGATAGCCCGCGAGCAGTACTTC; cdr3_aa: CASSHPIAREQYF
v_call: TRBV5-6; d_call: .; j_call: TRBJ1-2; clone_size: few; cdr3_nt: TGTGCCAGCAGCTCCCCCTCGGGGGGAGGGCCAACTAACTATGGCTACACCTTC; cdr3_aa: CASSSPSGGGPTNYGYTF
v_call: TRBV11-2; d_call: TRBD2; j_call: TRBJ2-2; clone_size: .; cdr3_nt: TGTGCCAGCAGCTCAGGGCGGGAGGGTTTGTTCGGGGAGCTGTTTTTT; cdr3_aa: CASSSGREGLFGELFF
v_call: TRBV4-2; d_call: .; j_call: TRBJ1-4; clone_size: .; cdr3_nt: TGTGCCAGCAGCCAAGACGGTACTACTGAAAAACTGTTTTTT; cdr3_aa: CASSQDGTTEKLFF
v_call: TRBV5-5; d_call: .; j_call: TRBJ1-1; clone_size: .; cdr3_nt: TGTGCCAGCAGCCCAGATTGGAGCCCCAAGTCGGCTTTCTTT; cdr3_aa: CASSPDWSPKSAFF
v_call: TRBV2; d_call: TRBD1; j_call: TRBJ1-4; clone_size: .; cdr3_nt: TGTGCCAGCAGTGAAATTAGGACAGGAGGTGAAAAACTGTTTTTT; cdr3_aa: CASSEIRTGGEKLFF
v_call: TRBV18; d_call: .; j_call: TRBJ2-5; clone_size: .; cdr3_nt: TGTGCCAGCTCACCACCCGGGGAAGAGACCCAGTACTTC; cdr3_aa: CASSPPGEETQYF
v_call: TRBV6-5; d_call: .; j_call: TRBJ1-2; clone_size: few; cdr3_nt: TGTGCCAGCAGTTACTCGGACACCCTTAACTATGGCTACACCTTC; cdr3_aa: CASSYSDTLNYGYTF
v_call: TRBV5-4; d_call: TRBD1; j_call: TRBJ2-5; clone_size: .; cdr3_nt: TGTGCCAGCAGCCCCTGGGACAGCCAAGAGACCCAGTACTTC; cdr3_aa: CASSPWDSQETQYF
v_call: TRBV9; d_call: .; j_call: TRBJ1-6; clone_size: .; cdr3_nt: TGTGCCAGCAGCTCGGGGACAAGGGGTTCACCCCTCCACTTT; cdr3_aa: CASSSGTRGSPLHF
v_call: TRBV7-9; d_call: .; j_call: TRBJ1-4; clone_size: .; cdr3_nt: TGTGCCAGCACCGTGGTAGGGGCGCGGGAAAAACTGTTTTTT; cdr3_aa: CASTVVGAREKLFF
v_call: TRBV5-1; d_call: TRBD1; j_call: TRBJ1-1; clone_size: few; cdr3_nt: TGCGCCAGCAGCTTCCTAACAGGGGGCGTGGTGGTTTTCTTT; cdr3_aa: CASSFLTGGVVVFF
v_call: TRBV11-2; d_call: TRBD2; j_call: TRBJ2-5; clone_size: .; cdr3_nt: TGTGCCAGCAGCTTAGATTTTGCGGGTAGGCGGACGGGAGGTGTAGAGACCCAGTACTTC; cdr3_aa: CASSLDFAGRRTGGVETQYF
v_call: TRBV5-5; d_call: .; j_call: TRBJ1-6; clone_size: .; cdr3_nt: TGTGCCAGCAGCCCAGTGGGGGGTTCCTATAATTCACCCCTCCACTTT; cdr3_aa: CASSPVGGSYNSPLHF
v_call: TRBV19; d_call: TRBD2; j_call: TRBJ2-1; clone_size: few; cdr3_nt: TGTGCCAGTAGTATCTCCTCTAGCGGGAGGGGTAATGAGCAGTTCTTC; cdr3_aa: CASSISSSGRGNEQFF
v_call: TRBV5-5; d_call: .; j_call: TRBJ1-4; clone_size: .; cdr3_nt: TGTGCCAGCAGCTTCGGACAAGCGATCTCAACTAATGAAAAACTGTTTTTT; cdr3_aa: CASSFGQAISTNEKLFF
v_call: TRBV27; d_call: TRBD1; j_call: TRBJ1-2; clone_size: .; cdr3_nt: TGTGCCAGCAGTCCCTATGCAGGGGGTCTTGTGAACTATGGCTACACCTTC; cdr3_aa: CASSPYAGGLVNYGYTF
v_call: TRBV2; d_call: .; j_call: TRBJ1-3; clone_size: once; cdr3_nt: TGTGCCAGCAGTGTGATCGAGAATTACACCATATATTTT; cdr3_aa: CASSVIENYTIYF
v_call: TRBV7-3; d_call: .; j_call: TRBJ1-4; clone_size: .; cdr3_nt: TGTGCCAGCAGCTTATCAGGGGCAACTAATGAAAAACTGTTTTTT; cdr3_aa: CASSLSGATNEKLFF
v_call: TRBV5-6; d_call: TRBD1; j_call: TRBJ2-7; clone_size: few; cdr3_nt: TGTGCCAGCAGTTATCGGGACAGGGTGCACGAGCAGTACTTC; cdr3_aa: CASSYRDRVHEQYF
v_call: TRBV7-2; d_call: TRBD2; j_call: TRBJ2-1; clone_size: .; cdr3_nt: TGTGCCAGCAGCTCAGTCGGACTAGCGGTTTACAATGAGCAGTTCTTC; cdr3_aa: CASSSVGLAVYNEQFF
v_call: TRBV9; d_call: TRBD2; j_call: TRBJ2-1; clone_size: .; cdr3_nt: TGTGCCAGCAGCGTAGGAGCGGGGGTTCACAATGAGCAGTTCTTC; cdr3_aa: CASSVGAGVHNEQFF
v_call: TRBV7-9; d_call: TRBD2; j_call: TRBJ2-5; clone_size: .; cdr3_nt: TGTGCCAGCAGCTTAGAGGCAGGGCTAGCGGGAGCCTCCCAAGAGACCCAGTACTTC; cdr3_aa: CASSLEAGLAGASQETQYF
v_call: TRBV6-1; d_call: .; j_call: TRBJ2-3; clone_size: .; cdr3_nt: TGTGCCAGCAGCTTAGGGCCGGGGACGCAGTATTTT; cdr3_aa: CASSLGPGTQYF
v_call: TRBV5-1; d_call: .; j_call: TRBJ2-1; clone_size: few; cdr3_nt: TGCGCCAGCAGCGTCGACATCCACAATGAGCAGTTCTTC; cdr3_aa: CASSVDIHNEQFF
v_call: TRBV5-1; d_call: TRBD1; j_call: TRBJ2-4; clone_size: few; cdr3_nt: TGCGCCAGCAGCTTCCTAGGACAGGGAAACATTCAGTACTTC; cdr3_aa: CASSFLGQGNIQYF
v_call: TRBV19; d_call: .; j_call: TRBJ1-5; clone_size: once; cdr3_nt: TGTGCCAGTATCACGAGGGGGGGACTGAGCAATCAGCCCCAGCATTTT; cdr3_aa: CASITRGGLSNQPQHF